The 29 T cell receptor beta chains given below trace back to one sample, sequenced in a study of shared clonotypes between healthy human individuals (dated by TCRdb to between 2020 and 2021). Libraries were made using the immunoSEQ multiplex PCR assay. Sourced from immuneACCESS, this table was stored by TCRdb with only in-frame sequences that have V and J called. A share of the clones is absent; for the studies checked, an unresolved V gene accounts for under half, and the remainder has no known explanation. The table for this sample lists about 2,500,000 clones; roughly 92% of them were counted only once. Of the sample, 0.14% is held by the ten largest clones. The sample comprised naive CD4+ T cells sorted from blood. The cell subset or site label, read with the paper, signifies: CD45RA+ positively selected. These receptor sequences come from a man between 18 and 29 years old in good health.

The chain joins TRBV29-1 to TRBJ1-2, with 10 bases matching TRBD1. The CDR3 sequence is 17 residues long. The junction had 12 bases not matched to a gene; V was cut back by 0 bases and J by 5 bases. Germline-derived CDR1 and CDR2 are SQVTM and ANQGSEA. The CDR3 sequence is CSVEDSMTGTGEYGYTF. The CDR3 bases are TGCAGCGTTGAAGATTCCATGACGGGGACAGGGGAGTATGGCTACACCTTC. Full variable domain (rest looked up from reference TRBV29-1 and TRBJ1-2): SAVISQKPSRDICQRGTSLTIQCQVDSQVTMMFWYRQQPGQSLTLIATANQGSEATYESGFVIDKFPISRPNLTFSTLTVSNMSPEDSSIYLCSVEDSMTGTGEYGYTFGSGTRLTVV.

About this clone itself: This sample also contains other DNA sequences that code for the same CDR3. J is TRBJ2-2 and V is TRBV18; no reliable D call. Germline CDR1 KGHSH, CDR2 LQKENI. This CDR3 is built from 11 residues. V lost 6 bases, J lost 4 bases, and 3 bases lay in between. The CDR3 loop reads CASSRTGELFF. The DNA for the CDR3 is TGTGCCAGCTCGCGCACCGGGGAGCTGTTTTTT.

The gene calls are TRBV7-6 and TRBJ1-1; 7 nucleotides line up with TRBD1. CDR1 is SGHVS, CDR2 FNYEAQ, per germline. The CDR3 is 15 residues long. Trimming at V came to 5 bases and at J to 1 base, leaving 7 bases not matched to a gene. For the CDR3, the DNA is TGTGCCAGCAGCCCCGGGACAGAATGGAACACTGAAGCTTTCTTT. Its protein product is CASSPGTEWNTEAFF.

The V call is TRBV29-1, the J call TRBJ2-1, with 9 bases fitting TRBD2. The germline CDR1 and CDR2 sequences are SQVTM and ANQGSEA. V gave up 3 bases and J gave up 8 bases; unmatched junction bases: 8. The CDR3 extends over 14 amino acids. The CDR3 coding sequence is TGCAGCGTTGACCCGGGACTAGCTATTGATGAGCAGTTCTTC. Protein: CSVDPGLAIDEQFF.

This sequence joins TRBV5-6 and TRBJ2-2; 14 positions agree with TRBD2. The CDR3 is 19 amino acids. In germline, CDR1 is SGHDT, CDR2 YYEEEE. J gave up 3 bases and V 7 bases, and 14 bases lay outside the gene matches. The CDR3 loop reads CASLQRETSGGAHTGELFF. CDR3 DNA sequence: TGTGCCAGCCTACAGAGAGAGACTAGCGGGGGGGCTCACACCGGGGAGCTGTTTTTT.

V usage is TRBV19 and J usage is TRBJ1-1, with a possible D match to TRBD1 (5 bases). V was shortened by 8 bases and J by 0 bases, with 10 bases between the two germline ends. In germline, CDR1 is LNHDA, CDR2 SQIVND (reference sequence). CDR3 length: 13 residues. The DNA of the CDR3 is TGTGCCAGTGAGGAGGGGTTGAACACTGAAGCTTTCTTT. It encodes CASEEGLNTEAFF. Full variable domain (missing parts from reference TRBV19 and TRBJ1-1): DGGITQSPKYLFRKEGQNVTLSCEQNLNHDAMYWYRQDPGQGLRLIYYSQIVNDFQKGDIAEGYSVSREKKESFPLTVTSAQKNPTAFYLCASEEGLNTEAFFGQGTRLTVV.

This chain uses TRBV7-9 with TRBJ2-5, with 9 bases that match TRBD1. Trimming cost V 4 bases and J 2 bases; bases outside gene matches: 8. The CDR3 spans 16 residues. Germline CDR1 SEHNR, CDR2 FQNEAQ (reference sequence). This CDR3 is CASSSPGTGIQETQYF. As DNA, the CDR3 is TGTGCCAGCAGCTCTCCCGGGACAGGGATTCAAGAGACCCAGTACTTC.

The sample holds a few counts of this clone. The chain carries TRBV7-2 and TRBJ1-6; D not certain. The CDR3 covers 13 residues. V was shortened by 5 bases and J by 9 bases, with 11 bases between the two germline ends. The germline V gene has CDR1 SGHTA and CDR2 FQGNSA. CDR3 loop: CASSRPSASPLHF. The CDR3 coding sequence is TGTGCCAGCAGCCGACCGAGTGCTTCACCCCTCCACTTT.

This rearrangement joins TRBV28 to TRBJ2-5; 7 bases line up with TRBD2. The CDR3 length is 15 residues. In germline, CDR1 is MDHEN, CDR2 SYDVKM. Unmatched junction bases numbered 9, after V lost 6 bases and J lost 2 bases. As DNA, the CDR3 is TGTGCCAGCAGATCCCGGGACTACATTCAAGAGACCCAGTACTTC. It translates to CASRSRDYIQETQYF.

The chain uses TRBV18 and TRBJ1-1; D uncertain. CDR3 length equals 13 residues. Trimming left V 7 bases short and J 0 bases short, with 9 bases between. Per germline, CDR1 KGHSH and CDR2 LQKENI. CDR3 region: CASFSSLNTEAFF. CDR3 coding DNA: TGTGCCAGCTTCTCCTCCCTGAACACTGAAGCTTTCTTT.

V is TRBV27 and J is TRBJ1-5; 8 positions match TRBD1. Germline CDR1 reads MNHEY; CDR2 reads SMNVEV (reference sequence). There are 16 residues in the CDR3. Trimming removed 5 bases from V and 4 bases from J; junction bases left unmatched: 10. DNA of the CDR3: TGTGCCAGCAGTGCAGGCGACAGGGGTCGAAATCAGCCCCAGCATTTT. Protein product: CASSAGDRGRNQPQHF.

The CDR3 nucleotides are TGTGCCAGCAGCTTAGACGGGAGTAACTCCTACGAGCAGTACTTC. It encodes CASSLDGSNSYEQYF. V is TRBV7-2 and J is TRBJ2-7; possibly TRBD2 for D (6 bases). Germline assignment: CDR1 SGHTA and CDR2 FQGNSA. With 1 base removed from V and 0 bases from J, the gap between germline ends came to 10 bases. CDR3 size: 15 residues. The full variable domain, rest sourced from reference TRBV7-2 and TRBJ2-7, is GAGVSQSPSNKVTEKGKDVELRCDPISGHTALYWYRQSLGQGLEFLIYFQGNSAPDKSGLPSDRFSAERTGGSVSTLTIQRTQQEDSAVYLCASSLDGSNSYEQYFGPGTRLTVT.

This clone was counted a single time. The V gene is TRBV9, the J gene TRBJ2-2, with a possible D match to TRBD1 (5 bases). V dropped 2 bases and J dropped 7 bases, with 15 bases sitting between them. The length of the CDR3 is 15 residues. Germline loops: CDR1 SGDLS, CDR2 YYNGEE. As DNA, the CDR3 is TGTGCCAGCAGCGTCGGCAGGGCCGGAAGCGGGGAGCTGTTTTTT. It yields the protein CASSVGRAGSGELFF.

This clone has only one observation. Other DNA sequences of this sample code for an identical CDR3. The rearrangement joins TRBV7-2 to TRBJ1-4; D not certain. Trimming cost V 5 bases and J 7 bases, with 11 bases left between them. This CDR3 is 13 amino acids long. CDR1 is SGHTA, CDR2 FQGNSA, per germline. The CDR3 loop is CASSPQRGEKLFF. The CDR3 DNA reads TGTGCCAGCAGCCCCCAGCGGGGTGAAAAACTGTTTTTT.

This clone was counted a few times. This chain links TRBV28 with TRBJ1-5, with D uncertain. In germline, CDR1 is MDHEN, CDR2 SYDVKM. V lost 5 bases and J 10 bases, leaving 12 bases between the germline ends. The CDR3 covers 12 residues. This CDR3 reads CASSTAVLPQHF. The CDR3 DNA reads as TGTGCCAGCAGTACCGCCGTACTACCCCAGCATTTT.

This chain uses TRBV7-2 with TRBJ2-3, with D unclear. The CDR3 is made up of 13 amino acids. CDR1 is SGHTA and CDR2 is FQGNSA in the germline V gene. Deletions cut 4 bases from V and 3 bases from J, with 8 bases between. CDR3 sequence reads: CASSSDGTDTQYF. The DNA for the CDR3 is TGTGCCAGCAGCTCCGACGGTACAGATACGCAGTATTTT.

This chain uses TRBV2 with TRBJ2-2, with 10 positions matching TRBD1. The V gene end was trimmed by 5 bases and the J gene end by 5 bases; junction bases not matched to a gene: 5. Looked up from germline, CDR1 is SNHLY and CDR2 is FYNNEI. The CDR3 totals 15 residues. This chain's CDR3 is CASSTEDRGTGELFF. In DNA, the CDR3 is TGTGCCAGCAGTACGGAGGACAGGGGGACCGGGGAGCTGTTTTTT.

The rearrangement links TRBV5-5 to TRBJ2-7, with 8 bases that match TRBD1. V was clipped by 3 bases and J by 7 bases; unmatched bases: 6. The CDR3 runs to 13 residues. In germline, CDR1 is SGHKS, CDR2 YYEKEE (reference sequence). CDR3 bases: TGTGCCAGCAGCTGGACAGGGCTCGAGGAGCAGTACTTC. Translating gives CASSWTGLEEQYF.

The rearrangement joins TRBV7-9 to TRBJ2-7; maybe TRBD1 (5 bases). CDR3 length: 15 residues. Looked up from germline, CDR1 is SEHNR and CDR2 is FQNEAQ (reference sequence). Trimming took 0 bases from V and 0 from J, leaving 9 bases between them. The DNA of the CDR3 is TGTGCCAGCAGCTTAGCTACAGGCCTCTCCTACGAGCAGTACTTC. It yields the protein CASSLATGLSYEQYF.

The rearrangement links TRBV10-3 to TRBJ2-3, with TRBD2 matching 7 bases. Germline CDR1 is ENHRY and CDR2 is SYGVKD. V lost 6 bases and J lost 3; bases outside the gene matches: 12. CDR3 length equals 16 residues. DNA for the CDR3: TGTGCCATCAGCCCCGCGGGCGGGGGAGGTACAGATACGCAGTATTTT. It yields the protein CAISPAGGGGTDTQYF.

The chain joins TRBV10-3 to TRBJ2-7; either TRBD1 or TRBD2 may supply D (6 bases each). This CDR3 is 12 amino acids long. The V end lost 7 bases, the J end lost 7 bases, and 14 bases lay between the germline ends. The germline CDR1 and CDR2 sequences are ENHRY and SYGVKD. The CDR3 loop reads CAITPGAGEQYF. The CDR3 nucleotides read TGTGCCATCACGCCGGGGGCTGGGGAGCAGTACTTC.

This chain connects TRBV5-5 to TRBJ1-2; no clear D. The CDR3 has 13 residues. Germline CDR1 reads SGHKS; CDR2 reads YYEKEE (reference sequence). The V end was cut by 2 bases, the J end by 8 bases, with 13 bases between. The CDR3 region has the DNA TGTGCCAGCAGCTTATTGATCGGCAGCGGCTACACCTTC. This gives the protein CASSLLIGSGYTF.

This sequence joins TRBV7-2 and TRBJ2-7; 8 positions match TRBD2. The CDR3 has 15 amino acids. CDR1 is SGHTA and CDR2 is FQGNSA in the germline V gene. V shed 3 bases and J 3 bases; nucleotides not matched to a gene: 7. The DNA of the CDR3 is TGTGCCAGCAGCTTGCAGAGCGGGAGCTACTACGAGCAGTACTTC. Residues: CASSLQSGSYYEQYF.

The chain employs TRBV7-9 and TRBJ1-4, with 10 bases identical to TRBD1. Germline lookup yields CDR1 SEHNR and CDR2 FQNEAQ (reference sequence). V lost 8 bases, J lost 5 bases, and 8 bases stayed unmatched. This CDR3 is 15 amino acids long. The CDR3 nucleotides are TGTGCCAGCCATAGGGGACAGGGGCAAAATGAAAAACTGTTTTTT. Translated: CASHRGQGQNEKLFF.

This clone was recorded only once. This chain connects TRBV12-5 to TRBJ1-1, with unresolved D. V was clipped by 5 bases and J by 1 base, with 11 bases between them. Germline V gene data show CDR1 as LGHNT and CDR2 as FRNRAP. The CDR3 sequence is 14 residues long. CDR3: CASGPVGSNTEAFF. The CDR3 DNA follows: TGTGCTAGTGGTCCGGTCGGCTCGAACACTGAAGCTTTCTTT. The full variable domain, completed using reference TRBV12-5 and TRBJ1-1, is DARVTQTPRHKVTEMGQEVTMRCQPILGHNTVFWYRQTMMQGLELLAYFRNRAPLDDSGMPKDRFSAEMPDATLATLKIQPSEPRDSAVYFCASGPVGSNTEAFFGQGTRLTVV.

The chain links TRBV28 to TRBJ1-2; unclear D gene. This CDR3 comprises 15 residues. The germline gives CDR1 MDHEN, CDR2 SYDVKM. Trimming took 3 bases from V and 3 from J, leaving 14 bases between them. The CDR3 bases are TGTGCCAGCAGTTTCGTTTATATGGGAGACTATGGCTACACCTTC. Translating it yields CASSFVYMGDYGYTF.

The chain uses TRBV7-9 and TRBJ2-3; TRBD1 matches at 7 bases. The germline V gene encodes CDR1 SEHNR and CDR2 FQNEAQ (reference sequence). This CDR3 has 12 residues. The J segment lost 7 bases and the V segment lost 6 bases, leaving 4 bases of the junction unmatched. CDR3 sequence: CASRLQGNTQYF. CDR3 nucleotide sequence: TGTGCCAGCAGGTTACAGGGGAATACGCAGTATTTT.

V is TRBV2 and J is TRBJ2-2; 14 bases fit TRBD2. Germline values: CDR1 SNHLY, CDR2 FYNNEI. J lost 4 bases, V lost 6 bases, and 7 bases had no gene match. This CDR3 contains 17 residues. The CDR3 here is CASSPGLAGAGTGELFF. The CDR3 DNA sequence: TGTGCCAGCAGCCCGGGACTAGCGGGGGCGGGCACCGGGGAGCTGTTTTTT.

The V call is TRBV7-9, the J call TRBJ2-5; D might be TRBD1 (6 bases). The end of the DNA fits TRBJ2-7 better, so the J call may be wrong. The germline V gene has CDR1 SEHNR and CDR2 FQNEAQ (reference sequence). The CDR3 runs to 12 residues. CDR3 loop: CATTRDKDEQYF. The DNA for the CDR3 is TGTGCCACCACCCGGGACAAAGACGAGCAGTACTTC.